The 9 T cell receptor beta chains listed next were all sequenced from one sample in a study of monozygotic twins with inflammatory bowel disease. TCRdb reprocessed the 5' RACE reads, with one entry per CDR3 protein and no DNA. The sample shows 350,000 to 500,000 distinct CDR3 sequences, and 2% to 2.5% sits with its ten largest clones. The sample consisted of blood. The receptors come from a human donor with ulcerative colitis or Crohn's disease, or a healthy co-twin of an affected twin (not recorded which).

This chain joins TRBV30 and TRBJ2-3. The CDR3 consists of 12 residues. Germline V lookup: CDR1 GTSNPN, CDR2 SVGIG (reference sequence). CDR3: CAWSVGPDTQYF.

This chain connects TRBV5-1 to TRBJ1-2; TCRdb's assignment of TRBD1 cannot be checked, as there is no DNA. Germline V gives CDR1 SGHRS, CDR2 YFSETQ. The CDR3 is 16 residues long. CDR3 sequence: CASLSNPGQGAGGYTF.

V is TRBV28 and J is TRBJ2-7. Germline-derived CDR1 and CDR2 are MDHEN and SYDVKM. This CDR3 has 14 residues. The CDR3 sequence is CASRVLDSSYEQYF. The full variable domain, its missing parts supplied by reference TRBV28 and TRBJ2-7, is DVKVTQSSRYLVKRTGEKVFLECVQDMDHENMFWYRQDPGLGLRLIYFSYDVKMKEKGDIPEGYSVSREKKERFSLILESASTNQTSMYLCASRVLDSSYEQYFGPGTRLTVT.

The chain recombines TRBV20-1 with TRBJ2-5; TCRdb's D call, TRBD2, is unchecked because there is no DNA. The germline CDR1 and CDR2 sequences are DFQATT and SNEGSKA (reference sequence). CDR3 length equals 15 residues. The CDR3 is CSASHWGEGVKTQYF.

The chain couples TRBV4-3 to TRBJ2-1. The CDR3 has 18 amino acids. Germline V gives CDR1 LGHNA, CDR2 YSLEER. The CDR3 loop is CASSQASFWGSSYNEQFF.

The chain combines TRBV10-3 with TRBJ2-1; TCRdb returns TRBD2, unconfirmable since there is no DNA. The CDR3 is 15 amino acids. CDR1 and CDR2 from the germline V gene are ENHRY and SYGVKD. CDR3 sequence: CATQTSGGIYGEQFF.

This chain links TRBV28 with TRBJ2-7; TCRdb proposes TRBD1, but this gene call is untestable without DNA. Per the germline V gene, CDR1 is MDHEN and CDR2 is SYDVKM. This CDR3 spans 13 amino acids. The CDR3 loop reads CASKRQAMSEQYF.

V is TRBV3-1 and J is TRBJ2-1; TCRdb names TRBD2, which stays unverified in the absence of DNA. The length of the CDR3 is 16 residues. CDR1 LGHDT and CDR2 YNNKEL come from the germline V gene (reference sequence). The CDR3: CASSTPRLAGGNEQFF.

The chain has TRBV6-1 and TRBJ1-3. The CDR3 is made up of 15 amino acids. Germline CDR1 MNHNS, CDR2 SASEGT. The CDR3 loop is CASEWSSTSGNTIYF.